This T cell receptor (beta chain) is from a study of blood T cell repertoires in COVID-19. On the study more broadly: Collection of acute and convalescent COVID-19 samples took place in the United States, Italy and Spain.

Per the authors' pipeline: Estimation of nucleated cell counts was performed using reference gene primer amplification. Clones were read by immunoSEQ multiplex PCR, and TCRdb kept only the in-frame ones, dropping some. V, J and clone size reflect that table, while D and trimming were determined from the DNA. The sample holds about 160,000 clones; about 88% are singletons and the top ten take around 8%. The CDR3 runs to 15 residues. Germline CDR1 reads MRHNA; CDR2 reads SNTAGT. V dropped 5 bases and J dropped 0; count of bases not matched to a gene: 6. The chain couples TRBV6-4 to TRBJ1-2, with 7 bases identical to TRBD1. The sample consisted of peripheral blood. This receptor was obtained from a woman aged 60-75 years with COVID-19, enrolled during active disease. The CDR3 loop is CASSRFGTANYGYTF. The CDR3 DNA follows: TGTGCCAGCAGTCGTTTCGGGACAGCTAACTATGGCTACACCTTC.